This record concerns one TCR beta chain sequence. This clone showed up just a few times. No cognate antigen has been identified for it. One base away there is no much larger clone; base qualities are not given. Libraries were prepared through PCR. For sequencing, an Illumina HiSeq 4000 was employed. High-throughput sequencing was used to profile the TCR beta-chain CDR3 region of each patient. The authors' analysis ran thus. CDR3 differences across clinicopathological groups were used to build a classifier for discriminating distant-metastatic papillary thyroid cancer patients. Repertoire diversity was assessed with the Shannon index, and tumor-blood repertoire similarity with the Morisita-Horn index. TCRdb reprocessed the public reads (quality trimming at Q25 with fastp, clone calling with MiXCR) and kept in-frame beta chains. The V and J calls were determined by TCRdb, not by the authors. For this sample the table gives approximately 5,400 clones, of which about 33% were detected only once. The ten largest clones represent around a quarter of the sample.

The sample belongs to a study of metastatic and nonmetastatic thyroid tumors (TCRdb year 2020). For the study in its entirety: Repertoires from peripheral blood and from tumor or nodule tissue samples of malignant and benign thyroid patients were compared.

Trimming at the junction amounts to 6 bases on V and 0 bases on J, and the germline ends lie 16 bases apart. From cysteine to phenylalanine, the CDR3 is 16 amino acids long. Here the CDR3 DNA is all that survives: 48 bases in frame from base 1. Results the study describes overall, beyond this receptor: TCR beta diversity was reported as significantly higher in malignant tumors than in benign nodules, in both blood and tumor samples.

None of the patients had been given any treatment before thyroid surgery. Using T-cell receptor beta sequencing, the study looked back at clinical samples from patients collected from about 2011 to 2018. The receptor comes from a female donor with papillary thyroid cancer or a benign thyroid nodule (not recorded which). Some clones in this sample may be carry-over from other donors' samples. The V gene is TRBV12-3 or TRBV12-4 and the J gene is TRBJ2-3, and TRBD2 may be the D gene, going by 5 matching bases. Material: adjacent normal tissue. The CDR3 protein is CASSPRVIYSTDTQYF. The DNA sequence reads TGTGCCAGCAGCCCGAGGGTCATTTATAGCACAGATACGCAGTATTTT.